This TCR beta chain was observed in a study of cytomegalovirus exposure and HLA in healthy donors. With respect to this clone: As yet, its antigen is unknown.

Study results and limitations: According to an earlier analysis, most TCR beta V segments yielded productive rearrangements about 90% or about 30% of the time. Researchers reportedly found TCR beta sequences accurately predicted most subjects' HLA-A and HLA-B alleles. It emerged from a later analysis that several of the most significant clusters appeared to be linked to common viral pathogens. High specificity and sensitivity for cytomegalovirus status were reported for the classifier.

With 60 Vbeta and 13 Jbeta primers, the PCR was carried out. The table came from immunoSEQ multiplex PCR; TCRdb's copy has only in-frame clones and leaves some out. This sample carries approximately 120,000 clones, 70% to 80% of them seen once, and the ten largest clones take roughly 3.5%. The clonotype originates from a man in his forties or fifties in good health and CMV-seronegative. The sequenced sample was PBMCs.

CDR3 amino acids: CASSEQRTGKDTQYF. In DNA form, the CDR3 reads TGTGCCAGCAGTGAACAGAGGACAGGGAAAGATACGCAGTATTTT. The rearrangement uses TRBV6-1 and TRBJ2-3, with TRBD1 matching 8 bases. Germline-derived CDR1 and CDR2 are MNHNS and SASEGT. V was clipped by 2 bases and J by 5 bases; unmatched bases: 6. This CDR3 has 15 amino acids.